The 18 T cell receptor beta chains reported below all come from one sample, sequenced in a study of blood T cell repertoires in COVID-19. Assay used: immunoSEQ multiplex PCR; TCRdb lists only in-frame clones, some missing. The sample has about 220,000 clones, under 90% seen once; the top ten hold 3% to 4%. The sequencing input was PBMCs or T cells enriched from blood (not recorded which). These receptors were taken from a woman between 55 and 75 years old who had recovered from COVID-19.

The chain couples TRBV5-1 to TRBJ1-4; D may be TRBD1 (5 bases). Trimming cost V 6 bases and J 5 bases, with 17 bases left between them. The CDR3 sequence is 15 residues long. In germline, CDR1 is SGHRS, CDR2 YFSETQ. CDR3 DNA sequence: TGCGCCAGCACCCCGGGCGGGGAGGGGAATGAAAAACTGTTTTTT. As protein: CASTPGGEGNEKLFF.

This clone was found once. This sequence joins TRBV2 and TRBJ2-2, with no clear D. The CDR3 spans 14 residues. Germline V lookup: CDR1 SNHLY, CDR2 FYNNEI. V dropped 9 bases and J dropped 1 base, with 12 bases sitting between them. This CDR3 reads CASAQLVNTGELFF. In DNA, the CDR3 is TGTGCCAGTGCTCAGCTAGTGAACACCGGGGAGCTGTTTTTT.

The V call is TRBV4-1, the J call TRBJ1-5; 7 nucleotides align to TRBD1. V lost 4 bases, J lost 5 bases, and 11 bases stayed unmatched. Germline CDR1 reads MGHRA; CDR2 reads YSYEKL. This CDR3 is built from 16 residues. The CDR3 reads CASSLSYGQAHQPQHF. DNA of the CDR3: TGCGCCAGCAGCCTCTCCTATGGACAGGCCCATCAGCCCCAGCATTTT.

The J gene is TRBJ1-1, the V gene TRBV5-1; TRBD1 is a possible D gene (5 bases). The CDR3 loop spans 11 amino acids. V was shortened by 7 bases and J by 2 bases, with 6 bases between the two germline ends. Germline assignment: CDR1 SGHRS and CDR2 YFSETQ. The CDR3, as DNA: TGCGCCAGCGGGACTAACACTGAAGCTTTCTTT. This gives the protein CASGTNTEAFF.

This chain joins TRBV2 and TRBJ2-7, with TRBD1 matching 10 bases. J was trimmed by 8 bases and V by 7 bases; bases with no gene match: 5. The CDR3 extends over 12 amino acids. CDR1 and CDR2 from the germline V gene are SNHLY and FYNNEI. CDR3 region: CASKDRGLQQYF. The CDR3 nucleotides read TGTGCCAGCAAAGACAGGGGGCTTCAGCAGTACTTC.

The rearrangement uses TRBV14 and TRBJ2-1; D call uncertain. Trimming removed 2 bases at V and 1 base at J, with 9 bases between. This CDR3 has 15 residues. Germline V CDR1 and CDR2: SGHDN, FVKESK. The CDR3 nucleotides read TGTGCCAGCAGCCAACTCGTCCTATCCTACAATGAGCAGTTCTTC. As protein: CASSQLVLSYNEQFF.

This chain links TRBV5-8 with TRBJ2-5; TRBD2 aligns across 7 bases. This CDR3 has 14 amino acids. V gave up 4 bases and J gave up 2 bases; unmatched junction bases: 5. Germline V CDR1 and CDR2: SGHTS, YDEGEE. CDR3 sequence reads: CASSRPGGQETQYF. DNA of the CDR3: TGTGCCAGCAGCCGACCGGGAGGACAAGAGACCCAGTACTTC.

J is TRBJ1-1 and V is TRBV29-1, with 9 bases aligning to TRBD1. The germline CDR1 and CDR2 sequences are SQVTM and ANQGSEA. Unmatched junction bases numbered 11, after V lost 6 bases and J lost 0 bases. The CDR3 extends over 16 amino acids. DNA for the CDR3: TGCAGCGTAACCGGGACAGGGTACCGAATGAACACTGAAGCTTTCTTT. Its translation is CSVTGTGYRMNTEAFF.

This clone was picked up one time. V usage is TRBV4-2 and J usage is TRBJ1-3; D might be TRBD1 (6 bases). Germline assignment: CDR1 LGHNA and CDR2 YNFKEQ. The V and J ends lost 4 bases and 4 bases respectively, with 11 bases between them. The CDR3 covers 14 residues. CDR3 sequence: CASSPGAGGNTIYF. For the CDR3, the DNA is TGTGCCAGCAGCCCAGGGGCCGGAGGAAACACCATATATTTT.

This chain joins TRBV10-3 and TRBJ2-1; 8 nucleotides line up with TRBD1. V dropped 7 bases and J dropped 5; count of bases not matched to a gene: 4. The CDR3 contains 13 residues. From germline, CDR1 is ENHRY and CDR2 SYGVKD. The CDR3 loop is CAIKGTGDNEQFF. The CDR3 nucleotides read TGTGCCATCAAAGGGACAGGAGACAATGAGCAGTTCTTC.

J is TRBJ1-5 and V is TRBV19, with D possibly matching TRBD1 (6 bases). The CDR3 is made up of 13 amino acids. Trimming left V 4 bases short and J 7 bases short, with 11 bases between. The germline CDR1 and CDR2 sequences are LNHDA and SQIVND (reference sequence). CDR3 in DNA: TGTGCCAGTAGTACCCAACAGGGCCAGCCCCAGCATTTT. This gives the protein CASSTQQGQPQHF.

J is TRBJ1-1 and V is TRBV15; D is possibly TRBD1 (5 bases). Germline V lookup: CDR1 LNHNV, CDR2 YYDKDF (reference sequence). The V end lost 2 bases, the J end lost 5 bases, and 15 bases lay between the germline ends. The CDR3 covers 15 residues. The DNA of the CDR3 is TGTGCCACCAGCAGACTATATGGGGGGGAAACTGAAGCTTTCTTT. Residues: CATSRLYGGETEAFF.

J is TRBJ1-1 and V is TRBV5-1; tentative D call: TRBD1 (6 bases). The CDR3 length is 14 residues. V was trimmed by 7 bases and J by 1 base, leaving 14 bases between them. Germline CDR1 reads SGHRS; CDR2 reads YFSETQ. CDR3 nucleotide sequence: TGCGCCAGCCAACGCGGACAGCAGAACACTGAAGCTTTCTTT. It yields the protein CASQRGQQNTEAFF.

The gene calls are TRBV7-6 and TRBJ1-1; D is unclear. CDR3 length: 17 residues. Germline CDR1 is SGHVS and CDR2 is FNYEAQ. Trimming took 0 bases from V and 5 from J, leaving 19 bases between them. The CDR3 bases are TGTGCCAGCAGCTTAGCGACTATAGGAGTAGGGTTGACTGAAGCTTTCTTT. Translating it yields CASSLATIGVGLTEAFF.

The chain has TRBV21-1 and TRBJ2-7; the D call in the table, TRBD1, was not verified against the DNA. TRBV21-1 is described as a pseudogene. This CDR3 region has 13 residues. The CDR3 DNA reads TGTGCCAGCAGCCCTGACAGGGCCTACGAGCAGTACTTC. It specifies CASSPDRAYEQYF.

This clone was found a few times. J is TRBJ1-4 and V is TRBV7-8, with TRBD1 identical over 7 bases. Germline CDR1 and CDR2: SGHVS and FQNEAQ. This CDR3 is 15 amino acids long. V was pared by 5 bases and J by 0 bases, with 3 bases of the junction left unmatched. CDR3 in DNA: TGTGCCAGCAGCATACAGGGGACAACTAATGAAAAACTGTTTTTT. It yields the protein CASSIQGTTNEKLFF.

The V gene is TRBV6-6, the J gene TRBJ1-4, with a tentative D call TRBD1 (6 bases). V was trimmed by 8 bases and J by 7 bases, leaving 14 bases between them. The CDR3 runs 13 residues. The germline V gene has CDR1 MNHNY and CDR2 SVGAGI (reference sequence). DNA of the CDR3: TGTGCCAGCGTGGGACAAGGTGTTGAAAAACTGTTTTTT. Translation: CASVGQGVEKLFF.

V gene TRBV9 combines with J gene TRBJ1-1; perhaps TRBD1 as D (5 bases). Germline values: CDR1 SGDLS, CDR2 YYNGEE. CDR3 size: 14 residues. V was cut by 0 bases and J by 8 bases, with 14 bases left in between. The CDR3 protein is CASSVEVSRGEAFF. The CDR3 region has the DNA TGTGCCAGCAGCGTAGAGGTTAGTCGGGGGGAAGCTTTCTTT.